This T cell receptor beta chain was sequenced during a study of T cells in localized non-small cell lung cancer. The data were produced by immunoSEQ multiplex PCR, yet TCRdb's version contains in-frame clones alone and is incomplete. The repertoire includes tens of thousands of clones, roughly 80% of them detected once, and 1.3% sits in the top ten. J lost 8 bases, V lost 6 bases, and 8 bases had no gene match. This CDR3 has 13 amino acids. CDR1 and CDR2 from the germline V gene are MNHNY and SVGAGI (reference sequence). The rearrangement joins TRBV6-6 to TRBJ1-2; TRBD1 matches at 8 bases. This material consisted of peripheral blood, taken before any cancer treatment. This TCR derives from a female donor of 60 years or more with stage I lung adenocarcinoma. The CDR3 coding sequence is TGTGCCAGCAGCCGGGGACAGGCGAGGGGCTACACCTTC. Its protein is CASSRGQARGYTF.